These 21 T cell receptor beta chains were sequenced from one sample in a study of neurological immune-mediated disorders. TCRdb reprocessed the 5' RACE reads via MiXCR and lists one record per CDR3 protein. The table lists 90,000 to 100,000 distinct CDR3 sequences, roughly 4% of them singletons, with roughly 6% in the top ten. Sequencing was carried out using PBMCs. Receptors originate from a woman aged 18-29 years with multiple sclerosis.

This clonotype was detected ten times or more. The V and J genes are TRBV15 and TRBJ1-2; D unresolved. Trimming took off 4 bases at V and 6 bases at J, with 18 bases between the two ends. The CDR3 totals 15 residues. CDR1 is LNHNV and CDR2 is YYDKDF in the germline V gene (reference sequence). This CDR3 reads CATSTWTSPHHGYTF. DNA for the CDR3: TGTGCCACCAGCACCTGGACCTCACCCCACCATGGCTACACCTTC.

Written as DNA, the CDR3 is TGTGCCAGCTCACCGATCGCATTATATCGCAGGGGAAGCACAGATACGCAGTATTTT. Encoded protein: CASSPIALYRRGSTDTQYF. This chain connects TRBV18 to TRBJ2-3; D is possibly TRBD1 (6 bases). Germline V gene lookup returns CDR1 KGHSH and CDR2 LQKENI. V was clipped by 3 bases and J by 0 bases, with 22 bases between them. The CDR3 covers 19 residues.

This clonotype was seen a few times. The chain joins TRBV19 to TRBJ1-2; TRBD1 agrees at 9 bases. Germline trimming cut 1 base from V and 5 bases from J; bases unmatched to any gene: 2. This CDR3 has 14 amino acids. Germline CDR1 is LNHDA and CDR2 is SQIVND (reference sequence). CDR3 residues: CASSIGTGEYGYTF. The CDR3 DNA reads as TGTGCCAGTAGTATAGGGACAGGGGAATATGGCTACACCTTC.

This clonotype has ten or more counts. The chain carries TRBV18 and TRBJ2-3, with D uncertain. Per the germline V gene, CDR1 is KGHSH and CDR2 is LQKENI. The CDR3 sequence is 12 residues long. V gave up 4 bases and J gave up 2 bases, with 4 bases separating them. The CDR3 nucleotides are TGTGCCAGCTCACGCCCCACAGATACGCAGTATTTT. Its translation is CASSRPTDTQYF.

Ten or more counts support this clonotype. V usage is TRBV28 and J usage is TRBJ1-1, with a weak D call TRBD1 (5 bases). CDR1 is MDHEN, CDR2 SYDVKM, per germline. Trimming removed 4 bases from V and 4 bases from J, with 16 bases in between. The CDR3 length is 15 residues. Written as DNA, the CDR3 is TGTGCCAGCAGTTCGTCGGGGCAGGGCTCCACTGAAGCTTTCTTT. Protein: CASSSSGQGSTEAFF.

At least ten counts were recorded for this clonotype. The chain joins TRBV20-1 to TRBJ2-3; 9 bases are a match to TRBD2. The germline V gene has CDR1 DFQATT and CDR2 SNEGSKA (reference sequence). The CDR3 has 16 residues. V was clipped by 3 bases and J by 2 bases; unmatched bases: 9. The CDR3 region has the DNA TGCAGTGCTAGTTCCCCCCTAGCGGGGATCACAGATACGCAGTATTTT. It codes for CSASSPLAGITDTQYF.

This chain links TRBV29-1 with TRBJ1-5, with D hard to call. The V gene lost 5 bases and the J gene lost 0 bases, with 8 bases spanning the gap. Per the germline V gene, CDR1 is SQVTM and CDR2 is ANQGSEA. The CDR3 covers 13 residues. The DNA for the CDR3 is TGCAGCGTTTCCGGAGATAGCAATCAGCCCCAGCATTTT. Residues: CSVSGDSNQPQHF. Together with reference TRBV29-1 and TRBJ1-5, the CDR3 gives the full variable domain: SAVISQKPSRDICQRGTSLTIQCQVDSQVTMMFWYRQQPGQSLTLIATANQGSEATYESGFVIDKFPISRPNLTFSTLTVSNMSPEDSSIYLCSVSGDSNQPQHFGDGTRLSIL.

This clonotype was seen at least ten times. The J gene is TRBJ2-7, the V gene TRBV28, with 11 bases lining up with TRBD1. After removal of 5 bases from V and 2 bases from J, the junction contained 5 bases not matched to a gene. CDR3 length: 15 residues. Germline-derived CDR1 and CDR2 are MDHEN and SYDVKM. The CDR3 spells CASSPWGQGAYEQYF. CDR3 bases: TGTGCCAGCAGTCCCTGGGGACAGGGGGCCTACGAGCAGTACTTC.

This clonotype was counted many times. This chain links TRBV7-2 with TRBJ2-5; D is possibly TRBD1 (5 bases). The CDR3 covers 11 residues. V was clipped by 8 bases and J by 5 bases, with 9 bases between them. Per germline, CDR1 SGHTA and CDR2 FQGNSA. The CDR3 here is CASRRGETQYF. CDR3 bases: TGTGCCAGCCGAAGGGGCGAGACCCAGTACTTC.

The sample holds many counts of this clonotype. The V call is TRBV12-3 or TRBV12-4, the J call TRBJ1-2, with D unclear. The germline V and J ends were trimmed by 3 bases and 2 bases, with 7 bases remaining between them. This CDR3 spans 13 amino acids. The CDR3, as DNA: TGTGCCAGCAGTTTCGCGGCGAACTATGGCTACACCTTC. Encoded protein: CASSFAANYGYTF.

This clonotype occurred many times. The V call is TRBV12-3 or TRBV12-4, the J call TRBJ2-7; 11 bases are shared with TRBD2. The CDR3 is 15 residues long. The trim removed 1 base at V and 4 bases at J, leaving 3 bases unmatched. The CDR3 loop reads CASSLGGTSGYEQYF. CDR3 bases: TGTGCCAGCAGTTTAGGAGGGACTAGCGGATACGAGCAGTACTTC.

This clonotype was detected ten times or more. The chain employs TRBV7-9 and TRBJ2-7, with TRBD1 identical over 7 bases. This CDR3 contains 14 residues. The V segment lost 6 bases and the J segment 3 bases; nucleotides outside the gene matches: 8. Germline CDR1 SEHNR, CDR2 FQNEAQ (reference sequence). CDR3 DNA: TGTGCCAGCAGGCCCCCGACAGGGCACTACGAGCAGTACTTC. Translating it yields CASRPPTGHYEQYF. Supplemented by reference TRBV7-9 and TRBJ2-7, the full variable domain reads DTGVSQNPRHKITKRGQNVTFRCDPISEHNRLYWYRQTLGQGPEFLTYFQNEAQLEKSRLLSDRFSAERPKGSFSTLEIQRTEQGDSAMYLCASRPPTGHYEQYFGPGTRLTVT.

This clonotype was detected ten times or more. The V and J genes are TRBV7-9 and TRBJ1-2; the D is unclear. V lost 5 bases, J lost 4 bases, and 11 bases lay in between. Germline V CDR1 and CDR2: SEHNR, FQNEAQ (reference sequence). This CDR3 spans 13 amino acids. The CDR3 coding sequence is TGTGCCAGCAGCACCGGCGGGTTCTATGGCTACACCTTC. Translation gives CASSTGGFYGYTF.

This clonotype was observed many times. This rearrangement joins TRBV27 to TRBJ1-1; 11 bases line up with TRBD1. Germline trimming cut 2 bases from V and 5 bases from J; bases unmatched to any gene: 4. Germline CDR1 MNHEY, CDR2 SMNVEV (reference sequence). This CDR3 is 15 amino acids long. CDR3 sequence reads: CASSLRTGGRTEAFF. CDR3 coding DNA: TGTGCCAGCAGTTTAAGGACAGGGGGCCGGACTGAAGCTTTCTTT.

This clonotype was seen many times. The CDR3 nucleotides read TGTGCCAGCAGCTTCTCTGGGGTCTTAGAGACCCAGTACTTC. It is translated as CASSFSGVLETQYF. This chain connects TRBV5-6 to TRBJ2-5; no firm D call. Trimming removed 2 bases at V and 4 bases at J, with 12 bases between. Germline assignment: CDR1 SGHDT and CDR2 YYEEEE. The CDR3 has 14 amino acids.

This clonotype was seen ten or more times. The chain links TRBV5-5 to TRBJ1-5, with 7 nucleotides matching TRBD1. The CDR3 is 16 residues long. Germline trimming cut 4 bases from V and 0 bases from J; bases unmatched to any gene: 7. Looked up from germline, CDR1 is SGHKS and CDR2 is YYEKEE (reference sequence). The chain's CDR3 is CASSPNGQVSNQPQHF. The DNA for the CDR3 is TGTGCCAGCAGCCCTAACGGACAGGTTAGCAATCAGCCCCAGCATTTT.

This clonotype was counted ten times or more. The V and J genes are TRBV10-3 and TRBJ2-5; D gene ambiguous. CDR1 is ENHRY and CDR2 is SYGVKD in the germline V gene. The CDR3 length is 12 residues. The V end lost 11 bases, the J end lost 0 bases, and 10 bases lay between the germline ends. The CDR3 region is CASANYQETQYF. For the CDR3, the DNA is TGTGCCTCCGCCAACTACCAAGAGACCCAGTACTTC.

This clonotype was recorded at least ten times. The V and J genes are TRBV5-1 and TRBJ2-5; 8 bases fit TRBD2. V lost 4 bases, J lost 5 bases, and 7 bases stayed unmatched. CDR1 SGHRS and CDR2 YFSETQ come from the germline V gene. CDR3 length: 14 residues. The CDR3 reads CASSPAGGLETQYF. The CDR3 bases are TGCGCCAGCAGCCCTGCGGGGGGCCTCGAGACCCAGTACTTC.

In this sample, this clonotype turned up many times. The V and J genes are TRBV6-5 and TRBJ2-5, with TRBD2 matching 7 bases. Germline-derived CDR1 and CDR2 are MNHEY and SVGAGI. The junction had 6 bases not matched to a gene; V was cut back by 0 bases and J by 2 bases. This CDR3 comprises 16 residues. The CDR3 region has the DNA TGTGCCAGCAGTTACTCGGGGGAGGGATTACAAGAGACCCAGTACTTC. Translated, it gives CASSYSGEGLQETQYF.

Ten or more counts support this clonotype. This rearrangement joins TRBV27 to TRBJ2-6, with D hard to call. Germline assignment: CDR1 MNHEY and CDR2 SMNVEV (reference sequence). This CDR3 spans 15 amino acids. V lost 2 bases to trimming and J lost 0 bases, with 5 bases between them. This CDR3 is CASSLQVSGANVLTF. Written as DNA, the CDR3 is TGTGCCAGCAGTTTACAAGTCTCTGGGGCCAACGTCCTGACTTTC.

This clonotype was seen ten or more times. This chain uses TRBV6-5 with TRBJ2-3; TRBD2 matches at 11 bases. Germline V gene data show CDR1 as MNHEY and CDR2 as SVGAGI. J was trimmed by 6 bases and V by 6 bases; bases with no gene match: 11. The CDR3 extends over 16 amino acids. The CDR3 is CASSQGSGRAADTQYF. The CDR3 region has the DNA TGTGCCAGCAGCCAGGGTAGCGGGAGGGCCGCGGATACGCAGTATTTT.